The clone carrying this TCR beta chain was recorded at least ten times. This sample is part of a study of T cells of healthy individuals. TCRdb re-called the 5' RACE reads through MiXCR, storing one row per CDR3 protein. Seen here are 90,000 to 100,000 distinct CDR3 sequences, roughly a sixth observed once, and the top ten hold around 6.4%. The clonotype comes from a human donor in good health.

CDR3 residues: CAIKSLENNEQFF. The CDR3 DNA sequence: TGTGCCATCAAGTCCTTGGAAAACAATGAGCAGTTCTTC. The J gene is TRBJ2-1, the V gene TRBV10-3; D is ambiguous. Trimming took 7 bases from V and 5 from J, leaving 12 bases between them. Germline CDR1 ENHRY, CDR2 SYGVKD. This CDR3 is 13 amino acids long.